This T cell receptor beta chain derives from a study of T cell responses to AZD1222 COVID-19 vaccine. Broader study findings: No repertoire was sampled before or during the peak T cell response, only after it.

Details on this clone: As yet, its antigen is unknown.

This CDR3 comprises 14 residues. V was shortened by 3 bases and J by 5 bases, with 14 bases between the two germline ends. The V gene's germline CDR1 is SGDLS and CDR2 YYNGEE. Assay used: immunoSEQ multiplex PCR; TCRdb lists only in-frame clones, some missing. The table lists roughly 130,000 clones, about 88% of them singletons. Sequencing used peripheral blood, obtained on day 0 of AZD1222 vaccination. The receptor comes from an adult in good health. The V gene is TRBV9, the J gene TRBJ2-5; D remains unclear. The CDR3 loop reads CASSDRALGETQYF. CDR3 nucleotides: TGTGCCAGCAGCGATCGGGCCCTCGGGGAGACCCAGTACTTC.